This TCR beta chain came from a study of ipilimumab plus nivolumab after autologous stem cell transplantation. At the level of the study: Median doses per patient: roughly 5 ipilimumab, under 10 nivolumab. Both relapsed and primary refractory DLBCL were included.

Sequencing was performed with immunoSEQ multiplex PCR; in TCRdb, only in-frame clones are kept and a portion is missing. The table has about 83,000 clones, approximately 83% seen once. Turning to this clone: Its target is not known.

Starting 14 to 28 days after autologous transplant, ipilimumab 1 mg/kg was given. Regarding the study as a whole: The authors say TCR, Treg and microbiome findings warrant further study.

The sample consisted of PBMCs, taken in a trial of ipilimumab plus nivolumab as post-transplant consolidation. The clonotype originates from a male donor with diffuse large B-cell lymphoma.

DNA for the CDR3: TGTGCCAGCAGTTACGGACCTCACGAGCAGTACTTC. Translated: CASSYGPHEQYF. The chain joins TRBV6-6 to TRBJ2-7; no firm D call. Trimming stripped 2 bases from V and 5 bases from J, with 7 bases between. The CDR3 has 12 amino acids. Per the germline V gene, CDR1 is MNHNY and CDR2 is SVGAGI (reference sequence).